This TCR beta chain is drawn from a study of beta chain features in type 1 diabetes. Notes on the study in general: VDJ junctions in type 1 diabetes patients carried more deletions and fewer insertions. In all four CD4+ subsets, TCRB CDR3 length was significantly, moderately reduced in type 1 diabetes.

Germline CDR1 and CDR2: MDHEN and SYDVKM. This CDR3 has 15 amino acids. With 5 bases clipped from V and 2 bases from J, the junction kept 8 bases outside the gene matches. Since all of the isolated RNA was reverse transcribed, expressed TCRB transcripts were what got sequenced. Data came from immunoSEQ multiplex PCR; TCRdb stores just in-frame clones and leaves some out. Altogether about 160,000 clones are present, less than 10% being singletons, with the ten largest covering 0.5%. This clone was recorded a few times. Its specificity is not known. CD45RO/CCR7/CD25/CD127/CD95/CD27 staining was used to isolate CD4+ naive, central memory, regulatory and stem cell-like memory cells by sorting.

What was sequenced was central memory CD4+ T cells from blood. This TCR was sampled from a man younger than 30 with type 1 diabetes. The V call is TRBV28, the J call TRBJ1-2; TRBD1 aligns across 7 bases. CDR3 DNA: TGTGCCAGCAGTCCCTCCGGACAGGTCAACTATGGCTACACCTTC. Protein: CASSPSGQVNYGYTF.